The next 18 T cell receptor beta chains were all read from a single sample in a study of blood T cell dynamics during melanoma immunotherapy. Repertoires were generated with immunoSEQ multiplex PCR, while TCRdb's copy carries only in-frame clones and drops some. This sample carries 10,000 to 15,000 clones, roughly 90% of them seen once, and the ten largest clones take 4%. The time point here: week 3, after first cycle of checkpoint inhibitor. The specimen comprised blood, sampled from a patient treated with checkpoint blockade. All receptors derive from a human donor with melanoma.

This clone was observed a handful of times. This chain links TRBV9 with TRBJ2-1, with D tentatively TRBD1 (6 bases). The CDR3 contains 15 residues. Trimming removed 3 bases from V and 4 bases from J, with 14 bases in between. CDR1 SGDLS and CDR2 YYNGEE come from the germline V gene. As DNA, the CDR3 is TGTGCCAGCAGCGGTCGTACAGGGAATTACAATGAGCAGTTCTTC. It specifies CASSGRTGNYNEQFF.

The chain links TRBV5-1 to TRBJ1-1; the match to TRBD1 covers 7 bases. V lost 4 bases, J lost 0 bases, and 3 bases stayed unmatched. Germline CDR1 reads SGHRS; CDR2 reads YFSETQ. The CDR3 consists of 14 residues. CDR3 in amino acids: CASSQQGMNTEAFF. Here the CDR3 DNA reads TGCGCCAGCAGCCAACAGGGGATGAACACTGAAGCTTTCTTT.

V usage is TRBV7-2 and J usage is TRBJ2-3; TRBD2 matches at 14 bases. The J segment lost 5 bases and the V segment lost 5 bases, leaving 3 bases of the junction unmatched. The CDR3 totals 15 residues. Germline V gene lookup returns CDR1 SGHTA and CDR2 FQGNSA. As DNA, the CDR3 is TGTGCCAGCAGCCTAGGACTAGCGGGGGGAGATACGCAGTATTTT. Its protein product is CASSLGLAGGDTQYF.

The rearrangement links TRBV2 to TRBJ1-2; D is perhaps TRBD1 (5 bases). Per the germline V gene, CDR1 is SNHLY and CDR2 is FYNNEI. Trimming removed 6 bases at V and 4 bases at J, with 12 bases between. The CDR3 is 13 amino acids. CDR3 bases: TGTGCCAGCAGCCCCGAACAGGCCTATGGCTACACCTTC. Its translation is CASSPEQAYGYTF.

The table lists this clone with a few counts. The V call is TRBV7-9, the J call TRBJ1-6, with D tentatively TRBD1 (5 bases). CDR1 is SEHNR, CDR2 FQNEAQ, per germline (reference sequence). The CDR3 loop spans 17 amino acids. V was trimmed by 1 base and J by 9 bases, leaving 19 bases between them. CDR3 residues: CASSLVGGGGSVSPLHF. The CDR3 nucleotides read TGTGCCAGCAGCTTAGTTGGGGGAGGAGGGTCGGTTTCACCCCTCCACTTT.

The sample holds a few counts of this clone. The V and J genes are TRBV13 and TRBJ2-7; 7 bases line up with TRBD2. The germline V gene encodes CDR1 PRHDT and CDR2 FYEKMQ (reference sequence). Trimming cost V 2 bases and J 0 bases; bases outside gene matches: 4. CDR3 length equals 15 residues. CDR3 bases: TGTGCCAGCAGCTTATCCCCTAGCGGCTCCTACGAGCAGTACTTC. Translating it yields CASSLSPSGSYEQYF.

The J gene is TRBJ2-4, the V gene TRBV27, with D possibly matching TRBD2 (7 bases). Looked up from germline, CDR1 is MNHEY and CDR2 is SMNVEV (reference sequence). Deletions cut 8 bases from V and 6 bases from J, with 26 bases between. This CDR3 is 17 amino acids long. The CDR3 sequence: CASGSHWGGSRGNIQYF. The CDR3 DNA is TGTGCCAGCGGCTCCCACTGGGGGGGGTCCAGGGGAAACATTCAGTACTTC.

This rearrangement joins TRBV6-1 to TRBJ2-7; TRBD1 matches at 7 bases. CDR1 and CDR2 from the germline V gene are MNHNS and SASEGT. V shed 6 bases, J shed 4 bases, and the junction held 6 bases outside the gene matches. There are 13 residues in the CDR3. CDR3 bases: TGTGCCAGCAGCCGAGGGGGCAGTTACGAGCAGTACTTC. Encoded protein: CASSRGGSYEQYF.

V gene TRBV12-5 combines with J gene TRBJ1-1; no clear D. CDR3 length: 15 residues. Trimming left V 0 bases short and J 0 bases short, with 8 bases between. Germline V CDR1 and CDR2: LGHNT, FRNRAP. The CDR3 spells CASGLVRWMNTEAFF. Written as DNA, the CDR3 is TGTGCTAGTGGTTTGGTAAGATGGATGAACACTGAAGCTTTCTTT.

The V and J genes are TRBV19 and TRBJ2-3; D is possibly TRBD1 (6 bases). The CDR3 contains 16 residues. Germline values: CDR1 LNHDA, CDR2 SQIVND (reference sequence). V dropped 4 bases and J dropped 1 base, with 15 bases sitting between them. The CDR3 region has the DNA TGTGCCAGTAGTAACAGCCCGGGACAAGGCACAGATACGCAGTATTTT. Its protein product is CASSNSPGQGTDTQYF.

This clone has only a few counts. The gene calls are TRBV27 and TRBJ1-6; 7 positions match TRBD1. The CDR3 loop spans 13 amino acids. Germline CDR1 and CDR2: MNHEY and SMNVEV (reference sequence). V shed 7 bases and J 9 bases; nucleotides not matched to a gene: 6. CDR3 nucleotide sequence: TGTGCCAGCACCAGGACAGGCTTTTCACCCCTCCACTTT. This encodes CASTRTGFSPLHF.

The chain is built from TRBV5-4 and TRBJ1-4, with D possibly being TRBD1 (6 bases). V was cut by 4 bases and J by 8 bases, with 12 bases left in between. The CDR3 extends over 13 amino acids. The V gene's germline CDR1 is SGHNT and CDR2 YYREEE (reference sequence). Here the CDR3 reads CASSPPGVEKLFF. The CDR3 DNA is TGTGCCAGCAGCCCGCCAGGGGTCGAAAAACTGTTTTTT.

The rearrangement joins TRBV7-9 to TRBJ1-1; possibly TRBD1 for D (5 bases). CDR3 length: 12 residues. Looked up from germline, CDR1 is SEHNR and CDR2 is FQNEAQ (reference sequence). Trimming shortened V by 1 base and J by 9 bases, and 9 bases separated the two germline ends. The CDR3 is CASSLVDRQAFF. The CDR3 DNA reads TGTGCCAGCAGCTTAGTTGACAGACAAGCTTTCTTT.

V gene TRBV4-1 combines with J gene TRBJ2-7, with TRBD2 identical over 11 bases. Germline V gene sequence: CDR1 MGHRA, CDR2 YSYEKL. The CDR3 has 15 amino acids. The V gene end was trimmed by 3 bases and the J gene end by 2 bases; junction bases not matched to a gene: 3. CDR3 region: CASSHPTSGTYEQYF. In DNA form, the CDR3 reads TGCGCCAGCAGCCACCCGACTAGCGGGACCTACGAGCAGTACTTC.

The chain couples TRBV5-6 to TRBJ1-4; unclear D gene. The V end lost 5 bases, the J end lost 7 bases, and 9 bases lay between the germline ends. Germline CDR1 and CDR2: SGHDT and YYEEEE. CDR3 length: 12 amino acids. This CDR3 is CASRLSGEKLFF. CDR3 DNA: TGTGCCAGCAGATTGAGCGGTGAAAAACTGTTTTTT.

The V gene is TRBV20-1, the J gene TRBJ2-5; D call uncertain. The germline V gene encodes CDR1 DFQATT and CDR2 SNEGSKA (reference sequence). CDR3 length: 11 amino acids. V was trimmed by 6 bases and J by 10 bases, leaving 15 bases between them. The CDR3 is CSARSDGDQYF. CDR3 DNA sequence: TGCAGTGCCAGAAGCGATGGGGACCAGTACTTC.

CDR3: CASRSLAGVNTGELFF. The CDR3 DNA sequence: TGTGCCAGCAGATCGCTAGCGGGAGTGAACACCGGGGAGCTGTTTTTT. The chain carries TRBV5-6 and TRBJ2-2; TRBD2 aligns across 10 bases. V gave up 5 bases and J gave up 1 base; unmatched junction bases: 5. This CDR3 is 16 amino acids long. The germline CDR1 and CDR2 sequences are SGHDT and YYEEEE. Using reference TRBV5-6 and TRBJ2-2 for the parts outside the CDR3, the full variable domain is DAGVTQSPTHLIKTRGQQVTLRCSPKSGHDTVSWYQQALGQGPQFIFQYYEEEERQRGNFPDRFSGHQFPNYSSELNVNALLLGDSALYLCASRSLAGVNTGELFFGEGSRLTVL.

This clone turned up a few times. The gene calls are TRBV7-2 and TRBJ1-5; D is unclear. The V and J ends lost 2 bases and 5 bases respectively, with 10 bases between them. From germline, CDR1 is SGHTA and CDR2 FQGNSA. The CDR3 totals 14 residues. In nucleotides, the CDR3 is TGTGCCAGCAGCTTATTCAGGCAGGATCAGCCCCAGCATTTT. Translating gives CASSLFRQDQPQHF.